This T cell receptor (beta chain) was sequenced during a study of cytomegalovirus exposure and HLA in healthy donors. Overall study results and limits: Trimming of TCR beta V- and J-genes showed a link, identified in a later analysis, to a missense DCLRE1C variant. TCR beta sequences reportedly predicted most subjects' HLA-A and HLA-B alleles accurately.

60 Vbeta and 13 Jbeta primers were used in PCR. Source study methods: An analysis that came later counted roughly 80 million unique TCR beta chains, approximately 10 million shared. The assay was immunoSEQ multiplex PCR, and TCRdb's table has in-frame clones only and misses some. V and J calls and clone size are as listed in that table; D and trimming were resolved from the DNA. Of about 200,000 clones detected, about 80% appear once; the ten largest clones hold 1.4%. In this sample, this clone turned up a few times. As yet, its antigen is unknown. This TCR derives from a girl aged 10 to 17 in good health and CMV-seronegative. The specimen sequenced was PBMCs.

CDR3 sequence: CASSFLGQTNEKLFF. DNA of the CDR3: TGTGCCAGCAGCTTCTTGGGACAGACTAATGAAAAACTGTTTTTT. The gene calls are TRBV5-6 and TRBJ1-4, with TRBD1 identical over 7 bases. The CDR3 loop spans 15 amino acids. Germline loops: CDR1 SGHDT, CDR2 YYEEEE. V gave up 2 bases and J gave up 2 bases; unmatched junction bases: 3.